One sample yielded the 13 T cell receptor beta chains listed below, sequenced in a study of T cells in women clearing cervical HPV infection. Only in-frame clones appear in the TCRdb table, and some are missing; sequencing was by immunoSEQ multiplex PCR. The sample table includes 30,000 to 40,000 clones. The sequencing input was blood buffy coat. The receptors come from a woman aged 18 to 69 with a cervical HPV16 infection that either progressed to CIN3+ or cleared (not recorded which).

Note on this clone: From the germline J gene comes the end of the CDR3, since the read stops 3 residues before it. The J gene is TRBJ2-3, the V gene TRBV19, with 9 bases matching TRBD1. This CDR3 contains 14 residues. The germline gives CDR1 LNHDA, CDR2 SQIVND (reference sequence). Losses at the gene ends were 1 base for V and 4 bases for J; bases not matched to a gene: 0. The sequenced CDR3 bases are TGTGCCAGTAGTATAGGACAGGGGGCAGATACG. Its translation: CASSIGQGADT. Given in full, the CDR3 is CASSIGQGADTQYF.

CDR3 in amino acids: CATYRDRDINEQFF. The CDR3 DNA, read in part, is TGTGCCACCTACCGGGACAGGGATATCAATGAG. This chain uses TRBV2 with TRBJ2-1, with TRBD1 identical over 9 bases. The missing CDR3 end, 3 residues past where the read stops, is filled in from the germline J gene. The V gene's germline CDR1 is SNHLY and CDR2 FYNNEI. Trimming removed 10 bases from V and 6 bases from J; junction bases left unmatched: 10. There are 14 residues in the CDR3. The whole variable domain, remainder taken from reference TRBV2 and TRBJ2-1, is EPEVTQTPSHQVTQMGQEVILRCVPISNHLYFYWYRQILGQKVEFLVSFYNNEISEKSEIFDDQFSVERPDGSNFTLKIRSTKLEDSAMYFCATYRDRDINEQFFGPGTRLTVL.

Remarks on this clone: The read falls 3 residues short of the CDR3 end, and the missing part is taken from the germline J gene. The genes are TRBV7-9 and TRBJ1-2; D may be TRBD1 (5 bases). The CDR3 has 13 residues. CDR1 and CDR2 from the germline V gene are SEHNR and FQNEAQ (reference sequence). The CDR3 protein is CASSLDLRGGYTF. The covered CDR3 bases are TGTGCCAGCAGCTTAGATCTACGGGGGGGC.

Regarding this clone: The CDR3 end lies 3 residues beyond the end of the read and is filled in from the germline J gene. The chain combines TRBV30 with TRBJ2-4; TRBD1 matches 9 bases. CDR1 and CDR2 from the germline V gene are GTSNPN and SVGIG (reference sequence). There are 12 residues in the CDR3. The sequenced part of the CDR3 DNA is TGTGCCTGGGGGACAGGGAACTATGGT. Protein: CAWGTGNYG. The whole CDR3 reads CAWGTGNYGQYF.

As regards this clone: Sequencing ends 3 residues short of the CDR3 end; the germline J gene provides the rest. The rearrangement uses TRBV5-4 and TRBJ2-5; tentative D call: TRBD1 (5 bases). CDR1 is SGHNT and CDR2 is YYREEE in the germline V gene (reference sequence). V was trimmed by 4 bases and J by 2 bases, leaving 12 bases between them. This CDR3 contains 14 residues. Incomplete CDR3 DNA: TGTGCCAGCAGCCCGACGAGACAGCAAGAGACC. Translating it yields CASSPTRQQET. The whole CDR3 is CASSPTRQQETQYF.

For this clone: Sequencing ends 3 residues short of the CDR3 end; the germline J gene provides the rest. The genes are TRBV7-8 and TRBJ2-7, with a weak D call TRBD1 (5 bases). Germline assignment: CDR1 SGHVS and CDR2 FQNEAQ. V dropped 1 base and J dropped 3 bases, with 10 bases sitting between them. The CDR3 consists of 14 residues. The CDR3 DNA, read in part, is TGTGCCAGCAGCTTAGATCCCCAGGGCTACGAG. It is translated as CASSLDPQGYE. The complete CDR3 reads CASSLDPQGYEQYF.

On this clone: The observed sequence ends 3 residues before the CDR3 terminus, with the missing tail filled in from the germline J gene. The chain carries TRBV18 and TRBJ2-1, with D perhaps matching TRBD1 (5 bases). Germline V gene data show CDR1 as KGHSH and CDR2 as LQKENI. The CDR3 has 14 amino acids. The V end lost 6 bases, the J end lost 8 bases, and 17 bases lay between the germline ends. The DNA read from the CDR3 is TGTGCCAGCTCGCCCGCGATGGCAGGGCATGAG. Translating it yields CASSPAMAGHE. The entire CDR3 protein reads CASSPAMAGHEQFF.

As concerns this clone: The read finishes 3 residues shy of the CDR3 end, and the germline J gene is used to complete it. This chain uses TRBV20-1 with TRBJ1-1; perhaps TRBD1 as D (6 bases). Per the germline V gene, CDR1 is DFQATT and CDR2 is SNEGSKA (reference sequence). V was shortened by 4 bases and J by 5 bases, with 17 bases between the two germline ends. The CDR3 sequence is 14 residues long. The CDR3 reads CSAKPPLGGTEAFF. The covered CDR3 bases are TGCAGTGCTAAGCCCCCATTAGGGGGTACTGAA.

The chain's CDR3 is CSVSPGGLDGYTF. CDR3 DNA, as far as it was read: TGCAGCGTCAGCCCCGGGGGGCTGGATGGC. This chain connects TRBV29-1 to TRBJ1-2; D might be TRBD1 (6 bases). Read coverage stops 3 residues before the CDR3 terminus; the germline J gene supplies the remainder. The CDR3 covers 13 residues. Trimming took 6 bases from V and 6 from J, leaving 17 bases between them. Germline CDR1 reads SQVTM; CDR2 reads ANQGSEA.

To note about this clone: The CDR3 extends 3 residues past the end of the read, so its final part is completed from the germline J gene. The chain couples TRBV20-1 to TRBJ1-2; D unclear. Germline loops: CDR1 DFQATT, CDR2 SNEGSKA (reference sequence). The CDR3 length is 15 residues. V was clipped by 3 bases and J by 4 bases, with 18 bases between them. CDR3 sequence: CSARDSRTTLYGYTF. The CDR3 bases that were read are TGCAGTGCTAGGGACTCCCGGACTACACTCTATGGC.

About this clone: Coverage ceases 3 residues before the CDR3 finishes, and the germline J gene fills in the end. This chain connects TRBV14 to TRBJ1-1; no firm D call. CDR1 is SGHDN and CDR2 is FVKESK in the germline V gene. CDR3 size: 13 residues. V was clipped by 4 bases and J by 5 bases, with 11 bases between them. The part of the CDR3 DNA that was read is TGTGCCAGCAGCCGATCTCCCTATACTGAA. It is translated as CASSRSPYTE. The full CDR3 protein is CASSRSPYTEAFF.

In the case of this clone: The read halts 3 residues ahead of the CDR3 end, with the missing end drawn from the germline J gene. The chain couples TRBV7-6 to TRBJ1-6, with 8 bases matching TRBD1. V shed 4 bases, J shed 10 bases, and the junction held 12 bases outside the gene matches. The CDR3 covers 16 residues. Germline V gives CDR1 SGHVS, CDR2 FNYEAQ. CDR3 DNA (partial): TGTGCCAGCAGCTCCAGATTAACAGGGGGTAACTCACCC. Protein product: CASSSRLTGGNSP. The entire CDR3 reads CASSSRLTGGNSPLHF.

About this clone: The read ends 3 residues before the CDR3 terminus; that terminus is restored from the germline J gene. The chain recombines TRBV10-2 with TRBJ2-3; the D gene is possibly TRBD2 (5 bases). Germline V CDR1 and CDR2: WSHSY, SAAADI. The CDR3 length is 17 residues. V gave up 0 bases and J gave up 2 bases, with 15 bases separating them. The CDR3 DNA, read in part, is TGCGCCAGCAGTGAGTCGAGATTGAGCGGTAACACAGATACG. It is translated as CASSESRLSGNTDT. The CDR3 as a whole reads CASSESRLSGNTDTQYF.